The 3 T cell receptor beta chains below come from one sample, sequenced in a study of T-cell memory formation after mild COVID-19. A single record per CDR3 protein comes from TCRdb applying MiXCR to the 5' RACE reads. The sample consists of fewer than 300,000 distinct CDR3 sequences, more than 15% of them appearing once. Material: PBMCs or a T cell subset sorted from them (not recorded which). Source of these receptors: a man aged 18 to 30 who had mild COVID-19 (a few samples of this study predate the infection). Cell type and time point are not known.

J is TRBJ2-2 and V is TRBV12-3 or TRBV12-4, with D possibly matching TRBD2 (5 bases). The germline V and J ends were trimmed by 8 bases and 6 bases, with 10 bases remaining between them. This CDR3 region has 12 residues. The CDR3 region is CASREGPGELFF. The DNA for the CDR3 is TGTGCCAGCCGAGAGGGCCCCGGGGAGCTGTTTTTT.

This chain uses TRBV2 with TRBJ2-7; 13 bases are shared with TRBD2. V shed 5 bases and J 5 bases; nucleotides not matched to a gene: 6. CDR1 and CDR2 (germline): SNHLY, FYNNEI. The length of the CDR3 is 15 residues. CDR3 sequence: CASSSLAGGPHEQYF. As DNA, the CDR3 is TGTGCCAGCAGTTCACTAGCGGGGGGGCCCCACGAGCAGTACTTC.

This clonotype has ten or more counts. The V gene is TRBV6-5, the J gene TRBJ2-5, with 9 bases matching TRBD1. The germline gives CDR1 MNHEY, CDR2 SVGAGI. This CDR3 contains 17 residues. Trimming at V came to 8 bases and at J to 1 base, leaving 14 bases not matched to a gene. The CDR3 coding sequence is TGTGCCAGCGGCAACAGGGGGCCGTCTTTTTCCCAAGAGACCCAGTACTTC. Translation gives CASGNRGPSFSQETQYF.